These T cell receptor beta chains were read from a single sample in a study of T cell responses to AZD1222 COVID-19 vaccine. This table comes from immunoSEQ multiplex PCR, and its TCRdb copy is limited to in-frame clones, with some not included. The table shows about 110,000 clones, with about 92% occurring only once. The sequenced sample was peripheral blood, obtained on day 0 of MenACWY control vaccination. These receptors all come from an adult in good health. The CDR3 runs from the conserved cysteine through the conserved F or W. The D gene is left open where the match is weak. The size entry is marked missing in some rows and otherwise reads once, few, many or a size class.

TGTGCCAGCAGCTTAGCCCTCCGGGACTATGGCTACACCTTC	CASSLALRDYGYTF	.	.	TRBV7-9	TRBJ1-2
TGTGCCAGTAGTCGCAGGGATCTCCTTAGCAATCAGCCCCAGCATTTT	CASSRRDLLSNQPQHF	.	few	TRBV19	TRBJ1-5
TGTGCCAGCAGCCCAGGGACTAGCGGGGGGATCACAGATACGCAGTATTTT	CASSPGTSGGITDTQYF	TRBD2	.	TRBV9	TRBJ2-3
TGTGCCATCAGCAGGACGGAAGATCAGCCCCAGCATTTT	CAISRTEDQPQHF	.	.	TRBV10-3	TRBJ1-5
TGTGCCAGCAGGGAACCGGGACAGGATTTGAGGCAAGAGACCCAGTACTTC	CASREPGQDLRQETQYF	TRBD1	.	TRBV28	TRBJ2-5
TGTGCCAGCAGCTTGGCCGGGGCTGGTCAGCCCCAGCATTTT	CASSLAGAGQPQHF	.	few	TRBV5-4	TRBJ1-5
TGTGCCAGCAGCTTAAGGGGTCGGACTGAAGCTTTCTTT	CASSLRGRTEAFF	.	once	TRBV11-2	TRBJ1-1
TGTGCCAGCAGCTTGATCGGACAGGGGCGCGGCTACACCTTC	CASSLIGQGRGYTF	TRBD1	.	TRBV5-4	TRBJ1-2
TGTGCCAGCAGCCAAGTCAGGGAGCAGTTCTTC	CASSQVREQFF	.	few	TRBV4-2	TRBJ2-1
TGTGCCAGCAGTTATAACAGGGTGGTTGGAAACACCATATATTTT	CASSYNRVVGNTIYF	.	.	TRBV6-6	TRBJ1-3
TGTGCCAGCAGTTTAAAGAATCAGCCCCAGCATTTT	CASSLKNQPQHF	.	.	TRBV28	TRBJ1-5
TGTGCCATCAGTGACCCGTTAGCGGCTGTGGAGACCCAGTACTTC	CAISDPLAAVETQYF	.	.	TRBV10-3	TRBJ2-5
TGTGCCAGCAGCGCTACAGGGGGTACTGAAGCTTTCTTT	CASSATGGTEAFF	TRBD1	once	TRBV5-5	TRBJ1-1
TGTGCCAGCAGCGCGGTTGGTGGGACTGAAGCTTTCTTT	CASSAVGGTEAFF	.	.	TRBV9	TRBJ1-1
TGTGCCAGCAGCGTAGTTGCCGCGGCGAGCACAGATACGCAGTATTTT	CASSVVAAASTDTQYF	.	.	TRBV9	TRBJ2-3
TGTGCCAGCGCACCCACGGGACAGGGCTACGAGCAGTACTTC	CASAPTGQGYEQYF	TRBD1	few	TRBV11-1	TRBJ2-7